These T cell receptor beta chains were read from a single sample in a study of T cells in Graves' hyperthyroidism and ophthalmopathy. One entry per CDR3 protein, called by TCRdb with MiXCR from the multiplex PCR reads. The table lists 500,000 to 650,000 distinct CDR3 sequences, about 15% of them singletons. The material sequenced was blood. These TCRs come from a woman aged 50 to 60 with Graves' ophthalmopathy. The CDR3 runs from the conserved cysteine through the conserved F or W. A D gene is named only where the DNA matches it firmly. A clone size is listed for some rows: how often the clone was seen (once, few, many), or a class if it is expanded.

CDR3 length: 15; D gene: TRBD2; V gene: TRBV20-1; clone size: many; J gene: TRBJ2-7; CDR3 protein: CSASLLAGRVYEQYF; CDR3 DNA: TGCAGTGCTAGCCTACTAGCGGGAAGGGTGTACGAGCAGTACTTC
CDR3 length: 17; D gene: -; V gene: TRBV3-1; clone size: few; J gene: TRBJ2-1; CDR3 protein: CASSLGTSLSSYNEQFF; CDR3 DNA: TGTGCCAGCAGCCTCGGGACTTCATTGAGCTCCTACAATGAGCAGTTCTTC
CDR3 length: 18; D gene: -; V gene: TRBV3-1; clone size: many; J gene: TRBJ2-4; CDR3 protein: CASSQLVPAGGGKNIQYF; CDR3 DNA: TGTGCCAGCAGCCAACTCGTCCCCGCTGGTGGTGGGAAAAACATTCAGTACTTC
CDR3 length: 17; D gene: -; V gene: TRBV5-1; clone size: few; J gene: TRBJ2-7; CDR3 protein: CASSPSAGFLSGDEQYF; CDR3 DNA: TGCGCCAGCAGCCCCTCGGCGGGGTTCCTATCAGGGGACGAGCAGTACTTC
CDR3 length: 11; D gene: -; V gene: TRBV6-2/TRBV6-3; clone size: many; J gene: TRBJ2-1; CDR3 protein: CASSLAQEQFF; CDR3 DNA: TGTGCCAGCAGTTTAGCCCAGGAGCAGTTCTTC
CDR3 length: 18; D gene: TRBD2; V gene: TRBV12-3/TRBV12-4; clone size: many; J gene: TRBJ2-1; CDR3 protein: CASSLVPILAGGINEQFF; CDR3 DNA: TGTGCCAGCAGTTTAGTCCCTATCCTAGCGGGAGGGATCAATGAGCAGTTCTTC
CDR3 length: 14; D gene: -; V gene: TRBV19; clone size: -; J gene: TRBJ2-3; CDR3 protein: CASSMDPATNTQYF; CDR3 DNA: TGTGCCAGTAGTATGGATCCGGCTACCAATACGCAGTATTTT
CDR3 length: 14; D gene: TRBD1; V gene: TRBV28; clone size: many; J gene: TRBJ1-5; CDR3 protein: CASSLGTANQPQHF; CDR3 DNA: TGTGCCAGCAGTTTAGGGACAGCTAATCAGCCCCAGCATTTT
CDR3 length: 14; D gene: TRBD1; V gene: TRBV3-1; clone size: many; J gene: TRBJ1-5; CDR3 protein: CASSQAGGGQPQHF; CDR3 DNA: TGTGCCAGCAGCCAAGCAGGGGGCGGTCAGCCCCAGCATTTT
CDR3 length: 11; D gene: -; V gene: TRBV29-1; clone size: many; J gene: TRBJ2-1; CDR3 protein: CSVGSNNEQFF; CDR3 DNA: TGCAGCGTTGGGTCGAACAATGAGCAGTTCTTC
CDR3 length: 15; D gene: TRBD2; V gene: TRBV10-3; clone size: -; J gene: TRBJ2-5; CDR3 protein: CAISRTSGSTETQYF; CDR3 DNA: TGTGCCATCAGCCGGACTAGCGGGAGTACGGAGACCCAGTACTTC
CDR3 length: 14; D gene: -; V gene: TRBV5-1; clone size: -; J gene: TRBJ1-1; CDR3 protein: CASRRVESNTEAFF; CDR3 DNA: TGCGCCAGCAGAAGAGTCGAGTCGAACACTGAAGCTTTCTTT
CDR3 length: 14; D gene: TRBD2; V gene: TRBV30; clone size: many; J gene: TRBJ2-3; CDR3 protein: CAAERESGADTQYF; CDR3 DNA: TGTGCCGCCGAGCGGGAGTCTGGCGCAGATACGCAGTATTTT
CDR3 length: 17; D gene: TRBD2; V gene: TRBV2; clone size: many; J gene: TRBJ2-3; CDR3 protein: CASRPLTSGRMTDTQYF; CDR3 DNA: TGTGCCAGCAGACCTTTGACTAGCGGGAGGATGACAGATACGCAGTATTTT
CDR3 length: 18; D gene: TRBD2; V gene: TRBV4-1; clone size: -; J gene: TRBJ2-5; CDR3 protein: CACSQDETSAGVQETQYF; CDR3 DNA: TGCGCCTGCAGCCAAGATGAGACTAGCGCGGGGGTCCAAGAGACCCAGTACTTC
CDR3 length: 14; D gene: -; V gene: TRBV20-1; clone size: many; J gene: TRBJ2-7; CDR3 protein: CSARDGLGTYEQYF; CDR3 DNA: TGCAGTGCTAGAGATGGGCTAGGAACCTACGAGCAGTACTTC
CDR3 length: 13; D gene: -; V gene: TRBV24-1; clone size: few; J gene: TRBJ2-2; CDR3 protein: CATRRQNTGELFF; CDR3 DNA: TGTGCCACCCGACGACAGAACACCGGGGAGCTGTTTTTT
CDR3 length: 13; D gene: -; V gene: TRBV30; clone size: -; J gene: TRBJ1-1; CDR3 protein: CAWNSRDYTEAFF; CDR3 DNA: TGTGCCTGGAATTCCCGGGACTACACTGAAGCTTTCTTT
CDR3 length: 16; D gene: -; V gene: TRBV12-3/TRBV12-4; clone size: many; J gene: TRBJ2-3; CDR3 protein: CASSPGVGVGTDTQYF; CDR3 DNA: TGTGCCAGCAGTCCCGGAGTTGGAGTCGGCACAGATACGCAGTATTTT
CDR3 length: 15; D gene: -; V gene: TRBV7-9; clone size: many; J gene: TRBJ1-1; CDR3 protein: CASSGSTGLNTEAFF; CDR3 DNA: TGTGCCAGCAGCGGATCGACAGGTTTGAACACTGAAGCTTTCTTT
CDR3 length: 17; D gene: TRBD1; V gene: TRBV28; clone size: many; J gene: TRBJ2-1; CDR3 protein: CASSPGTGGSRGNEQFF; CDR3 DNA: TGTGCCAGCAGTCCCGGGACAGGGGGTTCCCGCGGCAATGAGCAGTTCTTC
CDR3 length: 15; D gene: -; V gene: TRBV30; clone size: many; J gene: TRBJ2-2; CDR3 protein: CAWSWAGGYTGELFF; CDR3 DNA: TGTGCCTGGAGTTGGGCGGGTGGATACACCGGGGAGCTGTTTTTT
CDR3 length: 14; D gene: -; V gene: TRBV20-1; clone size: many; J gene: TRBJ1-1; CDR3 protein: CSARVAGPGTEAFF; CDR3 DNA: TGCAGTGCTAGAGTTGCAGGCCCGGGGACTGAAGCTTTCTTT
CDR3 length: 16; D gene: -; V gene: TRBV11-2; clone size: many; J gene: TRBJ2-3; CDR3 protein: CASSLGLGEGTDTQYF; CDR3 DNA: TGTGCCAGCAGCTTAGGTTTGGGGGAAGGAACAGATACGCAGTATTTT
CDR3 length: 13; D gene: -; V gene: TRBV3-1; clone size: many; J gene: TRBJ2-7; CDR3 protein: CASSQDPPYEQYF; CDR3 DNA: TGTGCCAGCAGCCAAGACCCCCCCTACGAGCAGTACTTC
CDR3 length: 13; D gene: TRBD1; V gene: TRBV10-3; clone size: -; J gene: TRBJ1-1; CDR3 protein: CAISRGVNTEAFF; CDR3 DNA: TGTGCCATCTCCAGGGGGGTGAACACTGAAGCTTTCTTT
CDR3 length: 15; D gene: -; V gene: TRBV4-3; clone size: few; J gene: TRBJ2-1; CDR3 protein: CASSRDHIPYNEQFF; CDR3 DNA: TGCGCCAGCAGCCGAGACCATATCCCGTACAATGAGCAGTTCTTC
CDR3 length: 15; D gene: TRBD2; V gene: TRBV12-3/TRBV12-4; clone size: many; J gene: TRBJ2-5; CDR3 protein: CASTPTLGGRETQYF; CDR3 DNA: TGTGCCAGCACTCCCACCCTCGGGGGGAGAGAGACCCAGTACTTC
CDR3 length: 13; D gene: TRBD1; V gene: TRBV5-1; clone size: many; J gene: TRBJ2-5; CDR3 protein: CASSMGQGETQYF; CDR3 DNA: TGCGCCAGCAGCATGGGACAGGGAGAGACCCAGTACTTC
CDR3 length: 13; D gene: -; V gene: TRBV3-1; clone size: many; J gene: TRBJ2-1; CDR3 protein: CASSPPGSNEQFF; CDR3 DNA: TGTGCCAGCAGCCCACCCGGGAGCAATGAGCAGTTCTTC
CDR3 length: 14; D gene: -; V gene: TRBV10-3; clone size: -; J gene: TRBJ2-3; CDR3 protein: CAIKAQRATDTQYF; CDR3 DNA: TGTGCCATCAAGGCCCAGAGGGCCACAGATACGCAGTATTTT
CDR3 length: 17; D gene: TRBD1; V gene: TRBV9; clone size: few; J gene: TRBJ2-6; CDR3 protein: CASNGDRGPSGANVLTF; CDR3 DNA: TGTGCCAGCAACGGAGACAGGGGCCCATCTGGGGCCAACGTCCTGACTTTC
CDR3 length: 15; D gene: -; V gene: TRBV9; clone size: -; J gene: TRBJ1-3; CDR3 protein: CASSPSGGPGNTIYF; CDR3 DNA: TGTGCCAGCAGCCCAAGTGGAGGGCCTGGAAACACCATATATTTT